The 20 T cell receptor beta chains below come from one sample, sequenced in a study of T cells after posttransplantation cyclophosphamide. Cyclophosphamide on days +3 and +4 followed busulfan-fludarabine conditioning and a marrow graft. The data were produced by immunoSEQ multiplex PCR, yet TCRdb's version contains in-frame clones alone and is incomplete. The sample includes roughly 8,000 clones, none of them occurring once. Material: PBMCs, obtained after allogeneic stem cell transplant with posttransplant cyclophosphamide. Receptors were obtained from a male patient in his late teens or twenties who received an allogeneic stem cell transplant from an unrelated donor, was CMV-positive, and had acute and chronic GVHD. Among the T cells, some may be from the graft donor.

This clone was seen repeatedly, ten times or more. The V call is TRBV19, the J call TRBJ2-2, with D tentatively TRBD1 (6 bases). Looked up from germline, CDR1 is LNHDA and CDR2 is SQIVND (reference sequence). V was cut by 7 bases and J by 5 bases, with 14 bases left in between. The CDR3 sequence is 14 residues long. CDR3 residues: CASKGQGWTGELFF. CDR3 nucleotides: TGTGCCAGTAAGGGGCAGGGGTGGACCGGGGAGCTGTTTTTT.

In this sample, this clone turned up many times. The chain uses TRBV5-6 and TRBJ2-1; D gene ambiguous. The germline V gene encodes CDR1 SGHDT and CDR2 YYEEEE. The CDR3 is 15 amino acids. The V gene lost 0 bases and the J gene lost 5 bases, with 12 bases spanning the gap. The CDR3 DNA reads as TGTGCCAGCAGCTTGGTGGGCACGACAAACAATGAGCAGTTCTTC. Translated, it gives CASSLVGTTNNEQFF.

This clone was counted ten times or more. V is TRBV7-9 and J is TRBJ1-1; D not certain. Germline V gives CDR1 SEHNR, CDR2 FQNEAQ (reference sequence). V gave up 1 base and J gave up 1 base, with 4 bases separating them. The CDR3 length is 13 residues. CDR3 DNA: TGTGCCAGCAGCTTAGTTAGGAACACTGAAGCTTTCTTT. Protein: CASSLVRNTEAFF. The whole variable domain, remainder taken from reference TRBV7-9 and TRBJ1-1, is DTGVSQNPRHKITKRGQNVTFRCDPISEHNRLYWYRQTLGQGPEFLTYFQNEAQLEKSRLLSDRFSAERPKGSFSTLEIQRTEQGDSAMYLCASSLVRNTEAFFGQGTRLTVV.

This clone is termed medium-sized. This chain links TRBV11-2 with TRBJ1-1, with 7 nucleotides matching TRBD1. The CDR3 extends over 14 amino acids. Germline V CDR1 and CDR2: SGHAT, FQNNGV. Losses at the gene ends were 5 bases for V and 7 bases for J; bases not matched to a gene: 10. The chain's CDR3 is CASSGFMGQHEAFF. For the CDR3, the DNA is TGTGCCAGCAGCGGCTTCATGGGACAGCATGAAGCTTTCTTT.

In its sample, this clone ranks as medium-sized. J is TRBJ1-1 and V is TRBV19; D is undetermined. The V end lost 3 bases, the J end lost 8 bases, and 13 bases lay between the germline ends. The CDR3 consists of 13 residues. The germline gives CDR1 LNHDA, CDR2 SQIVND (reference sequence). The CDR3 sequence: CASSISRNEEAFF. In DNA form, the CDR3 reads TGTGCCAGTAGTATTTCCCGCAATGAGGAAGCTTTCTTT. Filled out from reference TRBV19 and TRBJ1-1, the complete variable domain reads DGGITQSPKYLFRKEGQNVTLSCEQNLNHDAMYWYRQDPGQGLRLIYYSQIVNDFQKGDIAEGYSVSREKKESFPLTVTSAQKNPTAFYLCASSISRNEEAFFGQGTRLTVV.

This clone was recorded many times. The chain recombines TRBV9 with TRBJ2-6; unclear D gene. The CDR3 contains 15 residues. From germline, CDR1 is SGDLS and CDR2 YYNGEE. V lost 0 bases, J lost 8 bases, and 12 bases lay in between. CDR3 bases: TGTGCCAGCAGCGTAGACGGGTATGGTTCCAACGTCCTGACTTTC. Protein product: CASSVDGYGSNVLTF.

This clone has at least ten counts. The rearrangement uses TRBV5-4 and TRBJ2-5; 8 positions match TRBD2. Losses at the gene ends were 3 bases for V and 3 bases for J; bases not matched to a gene: 10. The CDR3 extends over 16 amino acids. Germline assignment: CDR1 SGHNT and CDR2 YYREEE (reference sequence). CDR3 sequence reads: CASSSYPSGGEETQYF. The CDR3 nucleotides read TGTGCCAGCAGCTCCTATCCGAGCGGGGGAGAAGAGACCCAGTACTTC.

This clone was observed many times. V gene TRBV5-4 combines with J gene TRBJ2-5, with TRBD2 matching 14 bases. The germline V gene has CDR1 SGHNT and CDR2 YYREEE (reference sequence). The V gene end was trimmed by 4 bases and the J gene end by 5 bases; junction bases not matched to a gene: 13. This CDR3 comprises 18 residues. This CDR3 reads CASSAPGLAGERLETQYF. CDR3 nucleotides: TGTGCCAGCAGCGCTCCGGGACTAGCGGGGGAAAGGTTGGAGACCCAGTACTTC.

The V call is TRBV9, the J call TRBJ1-2; D not resolved. CDR1 and CDR2 from the germline V gene are SGDLS and YYNGEE. Deletions cut 0 bases from V and 6 bases from J, with 12 bases between. The CDR3 contains 14 residues. CDR3 sequence reads: CASSVGTASNGYTF. CDR3 sequence (DNA): TGTGCCAGCAGCGTAGGAACAGCAAGCAATGGCTACACCTTC. The entire variable domain, with the rest obtained from reference TRBV9 and TRBJ1-2, is as follows: DSGVTQTPKHLITATGQRVTLRCSPRSGDLSVYWYQQSLDQGLQFLIQYYNGEERAKGNILERFSAQQFPDLHSELNLSSLELGDSALYFCASSVGTASNGYTFGSGTRLTVV.

This clone was recorded many times. The chain links TRBV6-4 to TRBJ1-1, with 7 nucleotides matching TRBD1. Unmatched junction bases numbered 5, after V lost 3 bases and J lost 4 bases. Germline-derived CDR1 and CDR2 are MRHNA and SNTAGT. The CDR3 sequence is 14 residues long. The CDR3 sequence is CASSEQGGGTEAFF. CDR3 in DNA: TGTGCCAGCAGTGAGCAGGGGGGAGGCACTGAAGCTTTCTTT.

This clone was detected many times. Here the CDR3 reads CASSTRTGNYGYTF. CDR3 DNA: TGTGCCAGTAGTACACGGACAGGGAACTATGGCTACACCTTC. The chain combines TRBV19 with TRBJ1-2, with 8 nucleotides matching TRBD1. Germline trimming cut 4 bases from V and 2 bases from J; bases unmatched to any gene: 3. This CDR3 comprises 14 residues. Germline V CDR1 and CDR2: LNHDA, SQIVND (reference sequence). Full variable domain (missing parts from reference TRBV19 and TRBJ1-2): DGGITQSPKYLFRKEGQNVTLSCEQNLNHDAMYWYRQDPGQGLRLIYYSQIVNDFQKGDIAEGYSVSREKKESFPLTVTSAQKNPTAFYLCASSTRTGNYGYTFGSGTRLTVV.

This clone is judged medium-sized (0.01 to 0.1%). The V and J genes are TRBV5-1 and TRBJ1-5; D remains unclear. Germline CDR1 and CDR2: SGHRS and YFSETQ. The CDR3 extends over 13 amino acids. Trimming took 1 base from V and 7 from J, leaving 9 bases between them. CDR3 nucleotides: TGCGCCAGCAGCTTGAACATTGGCCAGCCCCAGCATTTT. Its translation is CASSLNIGQPQHF.

This clone was picked up many times. This chain uses TRBV4-1 with TRBJ1-5; a weak D match, TRBD1 (6 bases). V gave up 1 base and J gave up 3 bases, with 10 bases separating them. Germline V gives CDR1 MGHRA, CDR2 YSYEKL. The CDR3 is 15 amino acids. This chain's CDR3 is CASSQAGQNNQPQHF. DNA of the CDR3: TGCGCCAGCAGCCAAGCCGGACAGAACAATCAGCCCCAGCATTTT.

This clone was picked up many times. CDR3 residues: CSVVVPRGYGYTF. DNA of the CDR3: TGCAGCGTTGTGGTACCCAGAGGCTATGGCTACACCTTC. The chain joins TRBV29-1 to TRBJ1-2; D is unresolved. V lost 4 bases and J lost 4, with 13 bases in between. The CDR3 covers 13 residues. Germline lookup yields CDR1 SQVTM and CDR2 ANQGSEA.

This clone is medium-sized in the sample. The gene calls are TRBV6-1 and TRBJ2-5, with 8 bases fitting TRBD2. This CDR3 has 17 residues. The germline V gene encodes CDR1 MNHNS and CDR2 SASEGT. The ends lost 0 bases at V and 1 base at J; junction bases unmatched: 7. The CDR3 region is CASSEAGSGATQETQYF. The DNA for the CDR3 is TGTGCCAGCAGTGAAGCAGGTAGCGGGGCTACCCAAGAGACCCAGTACTTC.

This clone was observed at least ten times. This chain uses TRBV19 with TRBJ1-2; tentatively, D is TRBD1 (6 bases). The CDR3 has 13 amino acids. The germline V gene has CDR1 LNHDA and CDR2 SQIVND (reference sequence). V was trimmed by 6 bases and J by 5 bases, leaving 13 bases between them. CDR3 amino acids: CASSHAGEYGYTF. The CDR3 nucleotides are TGTGCCAGTAGCCACGCAGGGGAATATGGCTACACCTTC.

This clone occurred a few times. This rearrangement joins TRBV5-1 to TRBJ2-3, with 9 bases that match TRBD1. The CDR3 is made up of 16 amino acids. From germline, CDR1 is SGHRS and CDR2 YFSETQ. V shed 4 bases and J 4 bases; nucleotides not matched to a gene: 10. The CDR3 sequence is CASSLQGQGGADTQYF. DNA for the CDR3: TGCGCCAGCAGCCTACAGGGACAGGGAGGCGCAGATACGCAGTATTTT.

This clone was counted at least ten times. The V call is TRBV5-1, the J call TRBJ1-1; D unresolved. V was trimmed by 1 base and J by 7 bases, leaving 14 bases between them. This CDR3 is built from 14 residues. CDR1 SGHRS and CDR2 YFSETQ come from the germline V gene. The CDR3 loop reads CASSLFGRTDEAFF. As DNA, the CDR3 is TGCGCCAGCAGCTTGTTCGGTAGGACTGATGAAGCTTTCTTT.

This clone was seen repeatedly, ten times or more. V and J are TRBV27 and TRBJ1-3; perhaps TRBD1 as D (5 bases). V was clipped by 5 bases and J by 5 bases, with 13 bases between them. The CDR3 contains 14 residues. Germline V CDR1 and CDR2: MNHEY, SMNVEV (reference sequence). CDR3 in amino acids: CASSPGTPRNTIYF. CDR3 nucleotides: TGTGCCAGCAGTCCCGGGACTCCACGAAACACCATATATTTT.

Many counts were recorded for this clone. The chain combines TRBV29-1 with TRBJ2-5; 16 bases match TRBD2. The CDR3 loop spans 15 amino acids. The V and J ends lost 6 bases and 4 bases, in that order; junction bases with no gene match: 5. Germline V CDR1 and CDR2: SQVTM, ANQGSEA. The DNA for the CDR3 is TGCAGCGTGGGGACTAGCGGGGGGGCCAGAGAGACCCAGTACTTC. It encodes CSVGTSGGARETQYF.